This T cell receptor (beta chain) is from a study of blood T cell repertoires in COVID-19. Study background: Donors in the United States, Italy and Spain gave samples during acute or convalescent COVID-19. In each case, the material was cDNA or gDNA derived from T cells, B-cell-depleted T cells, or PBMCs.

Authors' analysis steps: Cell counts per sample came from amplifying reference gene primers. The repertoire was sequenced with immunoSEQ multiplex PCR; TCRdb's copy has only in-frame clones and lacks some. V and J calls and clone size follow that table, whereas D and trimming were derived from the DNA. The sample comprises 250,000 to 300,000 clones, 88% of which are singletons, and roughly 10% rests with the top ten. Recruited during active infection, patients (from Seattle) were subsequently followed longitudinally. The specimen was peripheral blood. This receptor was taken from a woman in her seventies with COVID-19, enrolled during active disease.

The CDR3 DNA is TGCGCCAGCAGCTTGGTGGGGGCGCGGGGGGCCAACGTCCTGACTTTC. It yields the protein CASSLVGARGANVLTF. The J gene is TRBJ2-6, the V gene TRBV5-1, with D perhaps matching TRBD1 (6 bases). Deletions cut 0 bases from V and 4 bases from J, with 11 bases between. This CDR3 spans 16 amino acids. Germline-derived CDR1 and CDR2 are SGHRS and YFSETQ.